This entry is about one T cell receptor beta chain. This specimen comes from a study of naive and memory T cell subsets. Sequential positive selection took CD4 T cells first, then CD8 T cells. Four subsets defined by CD45RA and CD27 were sorted after CD3, CD4, CD8 and live/dead staining. Both TRBC1 and TRBC2 were covered by a beta constant-region primer of two equimolar oligonucleotides. Four rounds of PCR amplified the ligated cDNA using nested alpha and beta constant-region primers plus SP2. Using its own MiXCR run on the UMI-ligation and nested PCR reads, TCRdb lists one record per CDR3 protein. The table includes 7,000 to 9,000 distinct CDR3 sequences, about 30% detected once. This sequence was found in a human donor in good health. What was sequenced was CD8+ TEMRA cells from blood. Subset described: effector memory re-expressing CD45RA, CD45RA+ CD27-.

In DNA, the CDR3 is TGTGCCAGCAGTTTAGGGCTCAGGGACACCGGGACAGATACGCAGTATTTT. It specifies CASSLGLRDTGTDTQYF. The chain uses TRBV28 and TRBJ2-3, with D possibly TRBD1 on 6 matching bases. The V and J ends lost 2 bases and 3 bases respectively, with 18 bases between them. Germline-derived CDR1 and CDR2 are MDHEN and SYDVKM. The CDR3 extends over 17 amino acids.